Each of the 29 T cell receptor beta chains below was sequenced from the same sample in a study of CD8+CD57+ T cells in acquired aplastic anemia. The study profiled TCR beta VDJ and CDR3 using genomic DNA as template. Via MiXCR, TCRdb re-called the reads, giving one row per CDR3 protein. Here the sample spans approximately 380,000 distinct CDR3 sequences, 55% to 70% being singletons. Specimen: sorted CD4+, CD8+, or CD8+CD57+ T cells (not recorded which) from PBMCs. The receptor set was obtained from a human donor in good health, serving as a control.

This chain links TRBV14 with TRBJ1-1; unclear D gene. The CDR3 extends over 16 amino acids. V was shortened by 4 bases and J by 5 bases, with 20 bases between the two germline ends. Germline CDR1 SGHDN, CDR2 FVKESK. This CDR3 reads CASSLDVPERATEAFF. CDR3 nucleotides: TGTGCCAGCAGCCTAGATGTACCGGAGCGGGCGACTGAAGCTTTCTTT.

For this clonotype: The conserved phenylalanine or tryptophan normally closing the CDR3 is absent here, so this likely arose from a read error. The V gene is TRBV7-3, the J gene TRBJ2-5; D possibly corresponds to TRBD1 (5 bases). V was clipped by 8 bases and J by 2 bases, with 12 bases between them. There are 13 residues in the CDR3. Germline V lookup: CDR1 SGHTA, CDR2 FQGTGA. The CDR3 DNA sequence: TGTGCCAGCGGCCAGGACATACAAGAGACCCAGTACCTC. Translated: CASGQDIQETQYL.

The count of this clonotype is one. V is TRBV20-1 and J is TRBJ2-1; no firm D call. The CDR3 is 15 residues long. Trimming shortened V by 0 bases and J by 5 bases, and 14 bases separated the two germline ends. Germline values: CDR1 DFQATT, CDR2 SNEGSKA (reference sequence). The CDR3 DNA reads TGCAGTGCTAGAGATCAATCTGGAAGGAACAATGAGCAGTTCTTC. This encodes CSARDQSGRNNEQFF.

This clonotype was observed at least ten times. The chain combines TRBV5-1 with TRBJ1-2; 9 bases are a match to TRBD1. The CDR3 contains 14 residues. The germline CDR1 and CDR2 sequences are SGHRS and YFSETQ. The V segment lost 4 bases and the J segment 5 bases; nucleotides outside the gene matches: 6. CDR3 loop: CASSGSGTGYGYTF. The CDR3 nucleotides read TGCGCCAGCAGCGGATCCGGGACAGGGTATGGCTACACCTTC.

A note on this clonotype: Relative to the germline gene, one junction end is altered; a read error may explain this. The chain carries TRBV7-2 and TRBJ1-5; D is uncertain. Germline assignment: CDR1 SGHTA and CDR2 FQGNSA. The CDR3 has 13 residues. This chain's CDR3 is CASSQAYYQPQHF. CDR3 DNA: TGCGCCAGCAGCCAAGCATACTATCAGCCCCAGCATTTT.

Remarks on this clonotype: A junction boundary mismatches the germline segment, possibly from a read error. The J gene is TRBJ2-3, the V gene TRBV2, with 8 nucleotides matching TRBD2. Germline V CDR1 and CDR2: SNHLY, FYNNEI. The CDR3 runs to 15 residues. The CDR3 coding sequence is TGTGCCAGCAGGGACTCGGGGCGGAGGGCGGGAGGCTACAATTTT. This codes for CASRDSGRRAGGYNF. The whole variable domain, filled in from reference TRBV2 and TRBJ2-3, reads EPEVTQTPSHQVTQMGQEVILRCVPISNHLYFYWYRQILGQKVEFLVSFYNNEISEKSEIFDDQFSVERPDGSNFTLKIRSTKLEDSAMYFCASRDSGRRAGGYNFGPGTRLTVL.

V gene TRBV7-4 combines with J gene TRBJ2-1, with a weak D call TRBD1 (6 bases). Germline V gene sequence: CDR1 SGHVT, CDR2 SQSDAQ. V gave up 1 base and J gave up 13 bases, with 23 bases separating them. This CDR3 is built from 16 residues. CDR3 residues: CASSLGQGSVGTEQFF. In nucleotides, the CDR3 is TGTGCCAGCAGCTTAGGCCAGGGGAGCGTAGGCACTGAACAGTTCTTC.

In this sample, this clonotype turned up many times. The gene calls are TRBV19 and TRBJ2-2; 7 bases line up with TRBD2. Germline-derived CDR1 and CDR2 are LNHDA and SQIVND (reference sequence). J lost 6 bases, V lost 10 bases, and 5 bases had no gene match. The CDR3 sequence is 12 residues long. The DNA of the CDR3 is TGTGCCACCCTTGGGAGGGCCGGGGAGCTGTTTTTT. Amino acids: CATLGRAGELFF.

This clonotype was picked up many times. The chain uses TRBV2 and TRBJ2-5; the match to TRBD1 covers 10 bases. J was trimmed by 4 bases and V by 7 bases; bases with no gene match: 6. The CDR3 totals 14 residues. The V gene's germline CDR1 is SNHLY and CDR2 FYNNEI. CDR3 in amino acids: CASNPGQGIETQYF. CDR3 coding DNA: TGTGCCAGCAATCCGGGACAGGGGATAGAGACCCAGTACTTC.

Comments on this clonotype: One end of the junction fails to match germline, which may point to a read error. J is TRBJ1-4 and V is TRBV12-3 or TRBV12-4, with TRBD1 matching 7 bases. CDR3 length: 16 amino acids. The CDR3 DNA sequence: TGCGCCAGCCGCCCAACTTCCGGGACAGCCAATGAAAAACTGTTTTTT. Amino acids: CASRPTSGTANEKLFF.

The rearrangement uses TRBV4-2 and TRBJ2-7; 9 bases match TRBD1. J gave up 1 base and V 4 bases, and 11 bases lay outside the gene matches. CDR3 length: 17 residues. The germline V gene encodes CDR1 LGHNA and CDR2 YNFKEQ. CDR3 protein: CASSLRTPGQGSYEQYF. In nucleotides, the CDR3 is TGTGCCAGCAGCCTCCGAACTCCGGGACAGGGATCCTACGAGCAGTACTTC.

V gene TRBV5-1 combines with J gene TRBJ1-6; D might be TRBD1 (5 bases). The germline V gene has CDR1 SGHRS and CDR2 YFSETQ. Trimming took 4 bases from V and 12 from J, leaving 17 bases between them. CDR3 length: 14 residues. The CDR3: CASSVGPSGGPLHF. The CDR3 DNA follows: TGCGCCAGCAGCGTTGGCCCTAGCGGGGGACCCCTCCACTTT.

V usage is TRBV7-3 and J usage is TRBJ2-7, with TRBD2 matching 7 bases. Germline loops: CDR1 SGHTA, CDR2 FQGTGA. V shed 3 bases and J 5 bases; nucleotides not matched to a gene: 7. The CDR3 is 14 amino acids. CDR3 DNA sequence: TGTGCCAGCAGCTTGGGCGGGGGAGCCGACGAGCAGTACTTC. Residues: CASSLGGGADEQYF.

Points on this clonotype: The missing conserved phenylalanine or tryptophan at the end of this CDR3 makes a read error likely. The DNA is omitted, as the CDR3 cannot be located on it reliably, and the CDR3 follows TCRdb's listing. This rearrangement joins TRBV19 to TRBJ1-5; TRBD1 was called by the table and not checked on the DNA. Germline assignment: CDR1 LNHDA and CDR2 SQIVND (reference sequence). Termini included, the CDR3 measures 13 amino acids. CDR3 loop: CASSRDRGGHNHC.

The genes are TRBV7-9 and TRBJ1-2; 7 bases are a match to TRBD1. The V gene end was trimmed by 4 bases and the J gene end by 14 bases; junction bases not matched to a gene: 19. Germline V gene data show CDR1 as SEHNR and CDR2 as FQNEAQ (reference sequence). This CDR3 has 15 residues. CDR3 DNA sequence: TGTGCCAGCAGCTCTCCACGGGGACAGCTCACAGATACGACCTTC. The encoded protein is CASSSPRGQLTDTTF.

In the case of this clonotype: A junction end diverges from the germline sequence, so it may reflect a read error. The chain links TRBV7-6 to TRBJ1-1; no reliable D call. This CDR3 comprises 13 residues. Germline assignment: CDR1 SGHVS and CDR2 FNYEAQ. The CDR3 spells CASSFRLLGVSCF. CDR3 nucleotides: TGTGCCAGCAGCTTTAGGCTCCTCGGCGTGTCATGCTTT.

This clonotype was detected many times. V is TRBV4-1 and J is TRBJ2-5, with 11 bases matching TRBD2. Germline values: CDR1 MGHRA, CDR2 YSYEKL. V was clipped by 1 base and J by 1 base; unmatched bases: 8. The CDR3 is made up of 18 amino acids. CDR3 bases: TGCGCCAGCAGCCAAGCCATGACTAGCGGGGAAACCCAAGAGACCCAGTACTTC. It translates to CASSQAMTSGETQETQYF.

With regard to this clonotype: A read error may produce the germline difference seen at one junction end. The chain employs TRBV5-1 and TRBJ1-1; D may be TRBD1 (5 bases). This CDR3 spans 15 amino acids. Germline assignment: CDR1 SGHRS and CDR2 YFSETQ. Here the CDR3 reads CASSPPGTSNTEAFF. The CDR3 coding sequence is TGTGCCAGCAGCCCGCCCGGGACTTCGAACACTGAAGCTTTCTTT. Looking up the rest from reference TRBV5-1 and TRBJ1-1 gives the full variable domain: KAGVTQTPRYLIKTRGQQVTLSCSPISGHRSVSWYQQTPGQGLQFLFEYFSETQRNKGNFPGRFSGRQFSNSRSEMNVSTLELGDSALYLCASSPPGTSNTEAFFGQGTRLTVV.

Remarks on this clonotype: The junction does not match germline at one end; this may be a read error. The chain joins TRBV7-8 to TRBJ1-5; a weak D match, TRBD1 (5 bases). Germline loops: CDR1 SGHVS, CDR2 FQNEAQ. CDR3 length: 11 residues. CDR3 nucleotide sequence: TGTGCCAGCAGTGAAGGGACTGGGCGCCTATTT. Its translation: CASSEGTGRLF.

The V and J genes are TRBV5-5 and TRBJ1-6; D uncertain. Germline V gene data show CDR1 as SGHKS and CDR2 as YYEKEE (reference sequence). The CDR3 is 14 residues long. V was cut by 4 bases and J by 10 bases, with 15 bases left in between. CDR3 nucleotides: TGTGCCAGCAGCCCCGGCCCTAGGGAGTCACCCCTCCACTTT. Translation gives CASSPGPRESPLHF.

About this clonotype itself: Given the absence of the conserved phenylalanine or tryptophan at the CDR3 end, a read error is likely. The limits of the CDR3 on the DNA are not certain, so only TCRdb's listed CDR3 is given. The J gene is TRBJ2-3, the V gene TRBV7-9; the table's D call, TRBD1, has no DNA check behind it. Including both end residues, the CDR3 is 13 amino acids long. Germline CDR1 and CDR2: SEHNR and FQNEAQ (reference sequence). This CDR3 is CASSPAQGDTQES.

This chain links TRBV15 with TRBJ2-7; 7 bases are shared with TRBD1. Trimming removed 5 bases from V and 10 bases from J; junction bases left unmatched: 14. From germline, CDR1 is LNHNV and CDR2 YYDKDF (reference sequence). CDR3 length: 14 amino acids. This chain's CDR3 is CATSLGRGSGVQYF. DNA of the CDR3: TGTGCCACCAGCTTAGGCAGGGGGTCGGGCGTCCAGTACTTC.

Points on this clonotype: A read error may produce the germline difference seen at one junction end. This sequence joins TRBV10-3 and TRBJ2-3; 7 bases are shared with TRBD1. The CDR3 consists of 15 residues. Germline V CDR1 and CDR2: ENHRY, SYGVKD. For the CDR3, the DNA is TGTGCCAGCAAGCCAGGGGGTTCTGACACAGATGCGCAGTATTTT. This encodes CASKPGGSDTDAQYF.

This chain joins TRBV19 and TRBJ2-1; D is possibly TRBD2 (6 bases). The V end was cut by 9 bases, the J end by 4 bases, with 19 bases between. The CDR3 totals 15 residues. Germline CDR1 LNHDA, CDR2 SQIVND (reference sequence). CDR3 nucleotides: TGTGCCAGCAGGTTGCTGGGCGGGGATTACAATGAGCAGTTCTTC. It yields the protein CASRLLGGDYNEQFF.

This clonotype was recorded a few times. The V call is TRBV10-3, the J call TRBJ1-5; tentative D call: TRBD1 (5 bases). Germline assignment: CDR1 ENHRY and CDR2 SYGVKD. CDR3 length: 16 residues. Trimming shortened V by 0 bases and J by 6 bases, and 15 bases separated the two germline ends. CDR3 loop: CAISESLWGVGQPQHF. The DNA for the CDR3 is TGTGCCATCAGTGAGTCGCTCTGGGGGGTGGGTCAGCCCCAGCATTTT.

The V and J genes are TRBV9 and TRBJ2-3; D call uncertain. The germline gives CDR1 SGDLS, CDR2 YYNGEE. V was cut by 3 bases and J by 15 bases, with 23 bases left in between. The CDR3 covers 14 residues. CDR3 nucleotide sequence: TGTGCCAGCAGCGGGAGCGCGGAACACCTCTATGGCTATTTT. Amino acid sequence: CASSGSAEHLYGYF.

This clonotype was detected ten times or more. The V and J genes are TRBV30 and TRBJ1-6; the match to TRBD1 covers 7 bases. There are 13 residues in the CDR3. V lost 4 bases and J lost 6; bases outside the gene matches: 3. Germline V gene sequence: CDR1 GTSNPN, CDR2 SVGIG (reference sequence). This CDR3 reads CAWKGTANSPLHF. The CDR3 region has the DNA TGTGCCTGGAAAGGGACAGCTAATTCACCCCTCCACTTT.

This chain connects TRBV7-8 to TRBJ2-5; 10 nucleotides line up with TRBD2. The CDR3 runs 14 residues. V trimming: 8 bases; J trimming: 9 bases; junction bases outside the gene matches: 12. Germline V gene lookup returns CDR1 SGHVS and CDR2 FQNEAQ. In nucleotides, the CDR3 is TGTGCCAGCCGACGACTAGCGGGTGCTGGGGCCCAGTACTTC. As protein: CASRRLAGAGAQYF.

The rearrangement links TRBV7-2 to TRBJ2-7; TRBD1 matches at 9 bases. CDR1 is SGHTA, CDR2 FQGNSA, per germline. The CDR3 runs 18 residues. J lost 4 bases, V lost 5 bases, and 18 bases had no gene match. CDR3 region: CASSIDRGLVTNYYEQYF. For the CDR3, the DNA is TGTGCCAGCAGCATTGACAGGGGGTTGGTGACTAACTATTACGAGCAGTACTTC.